Listed below are T cell receptor beta chains from one sample, sequenced in a study of T cells in Graves' hyperthyroidism and ophthalmopathy. One entry per CDR3 protein results from TCRdb running MiXCR on the multiplex PCR reads. The data contain over 200,000 distinct CDR3 sequences, around 16% of them singletons. Sequences were obtained from blood. The receptors shown here come from a middle-aged man with Graves' hyperthyroidism. Each CDR3 is given with its conserved first and last residue. A D gene is named only where the DNA matches it firmly. Clone size, where shown, is once, few, many, or a class for clones that have expanded.

cdr3_length | j_call | d_call | clone_size | v_call | cdr3_aa | cdr3_nt
15 | TRBJ2-1 | - | - | TRBV7-3 | CASSLTSGVGNEQFF | TGTGCCAGCAGCTTAACTAGCGGAGTGGGGAATGAGCAGTTCTTC
11 | TRBJ2-2 | TRBD2 | - | TRBV14 | CASGGTGELFF | TGTGCCTCGGGGGGAACCGGGGAGCTGTTTTTT
15 | TRBJ1-4 | - | many | TRBV27 | CASRRSGQSNEKLFF | TGTGCCAGCAGACGCAGTGGACAAAGCAATGAAAAACTGTTTTTT
16 | TRBJ2-2 | - | many | TRBV7-9 | CASSPSMVTHTGELFF | TGTGCCAGCAGCCCCTCCATGGTTACGCACACCGGGGAGCTGTTTTTT
15 | TRBJ2-7 | - | few | TRBV9 | CASSVRPGQYYEQYF | TGTGCCAGCAGCGTTAGGCCGGGCCAGTACTACGAGCAGTACTTC
16 | TRBJ2-2 | TRBD1 | many | TRBV5-1 | CASSLGQGANTGELFF | TGCGCCAGCAGCTTGGGACAGGGGGCGAACACCGGGGAGCTGTTTTTT
15 | TRBJ1-1 | TRBD1 | many | TRBV6-1 | CASSDRVPMNTEAFF | TGTGCCAGCAGCGACAGGGTCCCCATGAACACTGAAGCTTTCTTT
17 | TRBJ2-7 | - | few | TRBV7-9 | CASSLWWKGTDTYEQYF | TGTGCCAGCAGCTTATGGTGGAAGGGGACGGACACCTACGAGCAGTACTTC
16 | TRBJ2-1 | - | many | TRBV7-8 | CASSLSRLRSYNEQFF | TGTGCCAGCAGCTTAAGCCGGCTCCGCTCCTACAATGAGCAGTTCTTC
13 | TRBJ2-5 | - | few | TRBV19 | CASSINREETQYF | TGTGCCAGTAGTATCAACAGGGAAGAGACCCAGTACTTC
18 | TRBJ2-3 | TRBD2 | few | TRBV10-3 | CAISEGGSASGRRDTQYF | TGTGCCATCAGTGAGGGGGGGTCGGCTAGCGGGAGACGGGATACGCAGTATTTT
14 | TRBJ2-3 | TRBD2 | few | TRBV2 | CASQLAGGQDTQYF | TGTGCCAGCCAGCTAGCGGGGGGGCAAGATACGCAGTATTTT
14 | TRBJ1-2 | TRBD1 | few | TRBV6-2/TRBV6-3 | CASSYEDRAGGYTF | TGTGCCAGCAGTTACGAAGACAGGGCTGGTGGCTACACCTTC
13 | TRBJ1-2 | - | many | TRBV3-1 | CASSHTGSGGYTF | TGTGCCAGCAGCCACACCGGATCGGGAGGCTACACCTTC
14 | TRBJ1-4 | - | - | TRBV6-1 | CASRRDGNNEKLFF | TGTGCCAGCAGGCGGGACGGGAATAATGAAAAACTGTTTTTT
14 | TRBJ2-6 | - | few | TRBV5-1 | CASSPMAGANVLTF | TGCGCCAGCAGCCCTATGGCTGGGGCCAACGTCCTGACTTTC
13 | TRBJ2-1 | - | many | TRBV4-3 | CASSQAGAGEQFF | TGCGCCAGCAGCCAAGCAGGGGCTGGTGAGCAGTTCTTC
12 | TRBJ2-7 | TRBD1 | - | TRBV10-3 | CAITGQGDEQYF | TGTGCCATCACGGGACAGGGGGACGAGCAGTACTTC